The T cell receptor beta chain under discussion was sequenced for a study of T cell repertoires in cytomegalovirus infection. About this clonotype: Its antigen is unknown.

TCRdb re-called the reads with MiXCR, one entry per CDR3 protein. The table shows around 430,000 distinct CDR3 sequences, with 42% occurring only once. The receptor comes from a human donor in good health (CMV status not recorded). Some clones in this sample may be carry-over from other donors' samples. The material sequenced was cultured PBMCs, taken from culture after CMV antigen stimulation.

CDR3 sequence (DNA): TGTGCCAGCAGCTCACCACCCGGGACTAGCGGGATGAACGAGCAGTACTTC. Amino acid sequence: CASSSPPGTSGMNEQYF. V is TRBV7-9 and J is TRBJ2-7, with 13 nucleotides matching TRBD2. The CDR3 is 17 amino acids. The germline V gene has CDR1 SEHNR and CDR2 FQNEAQ (reference sequence). V trimming: 4 bases; J trimming: 5 bases; junction bases outside the gene matches: 11.